This TCR beta chain was identified during a study of cytomegalovirus exposure and HLA in healthy donors. Across the study: HLA-typed donors contributed around 88 million unique TCRs, which were held in an early data release. General study results and limits: An analysis done earlier found most TCR beta V segments productive about 90% or about 30% of the time. HLA-A and HLA-B allele assignments for most subjects were reportedly predicted accurately using TCR beta sequences. When analyzed later, a missense DCLRE1C variant was found to be linked to TCR beta V- and J-gene trimming.

Between the trimmed V and J ends, which lost 4 bases and 4 bases, there was a span of 10 bases. This CDR3 region has 13 residues. Per the germline V gene, CDR1 is SGDLS and CDR2 is YYNGEE. Remarks on this clone: Its specificity is unknown.

PCR involved 60 Vbeta and 13 Jbeta primers. Generated by immunoSEQ multiplex PCR, the TCRdb table keeps only in-frame clones and is missing some. The listing records around 77,000 clones. Sequenced input: PBMCs. The TCR originated in a man in his fifties or sixties in good health and CMV-seropositive. The V and J genes are TRBV9 and TRBJ2-3, with D perhaps TRBD2 (6 bases). Here the CDR3 reads CASSQGGADTQYF. The DNA for the CDR3 is TGTGCCAGCAGCCAAGGAGGGGCAGATACGCAGTATTTT.